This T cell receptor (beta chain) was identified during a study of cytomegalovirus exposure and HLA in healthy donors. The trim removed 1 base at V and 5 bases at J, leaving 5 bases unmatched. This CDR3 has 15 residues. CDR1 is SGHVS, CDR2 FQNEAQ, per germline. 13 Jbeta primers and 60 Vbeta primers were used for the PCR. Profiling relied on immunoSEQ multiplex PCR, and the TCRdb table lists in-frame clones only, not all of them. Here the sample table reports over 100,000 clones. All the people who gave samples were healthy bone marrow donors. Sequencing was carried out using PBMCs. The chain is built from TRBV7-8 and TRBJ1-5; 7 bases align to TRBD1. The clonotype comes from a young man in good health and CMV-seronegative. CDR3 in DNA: TGTGCCAGCAGCTTAGGAAGACAGGGCTATCAGCCCCAGCATTTT. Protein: CASSLGRQGYQPQHF.